This T cell receptor beta chain was identified in a study of CD8 T cells in Susac syndrome. Study-wide context: At blood draw, Susac syndrome patients were therapy-naive, on corticosteroids, or on intravenous immunoglobulin alone.

The CDR3 loop spans 15 amino acids. CDR1 is SGHVS and CDR2 is FNYEAQ in the germline V gene. Trimming cost V 5 bases and J 1 base, with 14 bases left between them. It was negative isolation that provided the CD8+ and CD4+ T cells, whereas TEMRA cells were enriched by FACS. An amount of RNA that ranged from roughly 0.5 to 1 ug was reverse transcribed with random hexamers. Multiplex PCR with immunoSEQ amplified the TCR beta CDR3 across 54 Vbeta and 13 Jbeta. MiXCR, applied by TCRdb to the immunoSEQ multiplex PCR reads, yields one record per CDR3 protein. Of about 200,000 distinct CDR3 sequences detected, 90% to 95% appear once; the ten largest clones hold around 0.085%.

The chain couples TRBV7-6 to TRBJ1-1; D uncertain. The sequence was collected from a human donor with Susac syndrome. The sequenced material came from CD4+ T cells from PBMCs. The CDR3 region is CASSTGMLRNTEAFF. CDR3 sequence (DNA): TGTGCCAGCAGCACCGGGATGCTAAGGAACACTGAAGCTTTCTTT.